This T cell receptor beta chain stems from a study of Graves' ophthalmopathy and Graves' hyperthyroidism. This clonotype was observed at least ten times. Moderate-to-severe activity, CAS ≥3, NOSPECS ≥4 and a duration under 3 months were seen in donors with ophthalmopathy. The sequenced template was RNA, covering the TCR beta CDR3 region. First-round RT-PCR relied on HTBI primers, and a second-round multiplex PCR came next. TCRdb independently ran MiXCR on the multiplex PCR reads; one entry per CDR3 protein. In the table there are about 480,000 distinct CDR3 sequences, approximately 15% of which are singletons. The TCR was taken from a woman in her twenties or thirties with Graves' ophthalmopathy. Sequenced input: blood.

The CDR3 here is CASSLSAASPRNGELFF. CDR3 DNA: TGTGCCAGCAGTTTATCGGCGGCTAGCCCTCGTAACGGGGAGCTGTTTTTT. The chain recombines TRBV27 with TRBJ2-2; D might be TRBD2 (5 bases). V gave up 0 bases and J gave up 7 bases, with 18 bases separating them. The CDR3 covers 17 residues. Germline V gene sequence: CDR1 MNHEY, CDR2 SMNVEV (reference sequence).